The 15 T cell receptor beta chains below come from one sample, sequenced in a study of shared clonotypes between healthy human individuals. The method was immunoSEQ multiplex PCR; TCRdb's version includes in-frame clones alone and lacks a portion of them. The sample has 2,100,000 or so clones; approximately 94% are singletons. Specimen: naive CD4+ T cells sorted from blood. Specified subset: CD45RA+ positively selected. These receptors came from a man aged 18 to 29 in good health.

V is TRBV6-1 and J is TRBJ1-1; D is perhaps TRBD1 (5 bases). V was trimmed by 5 bases and J by 0 bases, leaving 13 bases between them. Per germline, CDR1 MNHNS and CDR2 SASEGT. The CDR3 is 15 residues long. The CDR3 here is CASSPLGGVNTEAFF. CDR3 coding DNA: TGTGCCAGCAGTCCGTTGGGGGGGGTGAACACTGAAGCTTTCTTT.

Regarding this clone: One end of the junction does not line up with germline, which may come from a read error. The gene calls are TRBV7-7 and TRBJ2-2; 10 nucleotides match TRBD2. Germline loops: CDR1 SSHAT, CDR2 FNYEAQ (reference sequence). The CDR3 length is 15 residues. Written as DNA, the CDR3 is TGTGCTAGCAGCTTAACTAGCGGGGTCACCGGGGAGCTGTTTTTT. Translated: CASSLTSGVTGELFF.

Concerning this clone itself: The same CDR3 arises from other DNA sequences in this sample as well. The rearrangement joins TRBV6-5 to TRBJ2-3; no definite D call. This CDR3 is built from 15 residues. The germline V gene encodes CDR1 MNHEY and CDR2 SVGAGI. Trimming left V 0 bases short and J 0 bases short, with 7 bases between. The CDR3 is CASSYSPSSTDTQYF. CDR3 nucleotides: TGTGCCAGCAGTTACTCGCCCAGCAGCACAGATACGCAGTATTTT.

The chain is built from TRBV30 and TRBJ2-5, with no clear D. V was cut by 4 bases and J by 9 bases, with 18 bases left in between. The germline V gene has CDR1 GTSNPN and CDR2 SVGIG (reference sequence). The length of the CDR3 is 13 residues. CDR3 sequence: CAWTPDTALAQYF. The CDR3 region has the DNA TGTGCCTGGACACCCGACACCGCTCTTGCCCAGTACTTC.

The genes are TRBV6-1 and TRBJ1-2; D gene uncertain. With 7 bases removed from V and 7 bases from J, the gap between germline ends came to 16 bases. CDR3 length: 13 amino acids. The germline gives CDR1 MNHNS, CDR2 SASEGT. This CDR3 reads CASIPRAGSGYTF. DNA for the CDR3: TGTGCCAGCATTCCGCGGGCGGGGTCTGGCTACACCTTC.

The sample holds one count of this clone. The germline gene is not matched at one end of the junction; a read error may be the cause. This chain links TRBV7-7 with TRBJ2-5, with 9 bases identical to TRBD1. Germline V gene data show CDR1 as SSHAT and CDR2 as FNYEAQ (reference sequence). The CDR3 extends over 13 amino acids. The CDR3 spells CASSFGTGETQYF. CDR3 coding DNA: TGTGCTAGCAGCTTTGGGACAGGGGAGACCCAGTACTTC.

To note about this clone: Other DNA sequences in this sample translate to the same CDR3. The V gene is TRBV6-5, the J gene TRBJ1-4, with D perhaps TRBD1 (6 bases). The CDR3 is 12 amino acids. The germline gives CDR1 MNHEY, CDR2 SVGAGI. Trimming cost V 6 bases and J 8 bases, with 10 bases left between them. The CDR3 nucleotides are TGTGCCAGCAGCTTGGACAGAGAAAAACTGTTTTTT. It codes for CASSLDREKLFF.

This clone was seen a single time. V and J are TRBV6-6 and TRBJ2-7, with D perhaps TRBD2 (5 bases). The length of the CDR3 is 14 residues. The V end was cut by 6 bases, the J end by 2 bases, with 14 bases between. CDR1 and CDR2 from the germline V gene are MNHNY and SVGAGI (reference sequence). The DNA of the CDR3 is TGTGCCAGCAGCTACCCGGACGGGACCTACGAGCAGTACTTC. Protein product: CASSYPDGTYEQYF.

The V call is TRBV7-3, the J call TRBJ1-2; 12 bases are a match to TRBD1. Germline V lookup: CDR1 SGHTA, CDR2 FQGTGA. V was clipped by 5 bases and J by 6 bases; unmatched bases: 10. This CDR3 spans 16 amino acids. CDR3 bases: TGTGCCAGCAGCCCAGACCCCGGGACAGGGGGCAATGGCTACACCTTC. Amino acids: CASSPDPGTGGNGYTF.

For the CDR3, the DNA is TGTGCCAGCAGCCTCTCGACATTAACGCAGTATTTT. Translating it yields CASSLSTLTQYF. The rearrangement joins TRBV7-8 to TRBJ2-3, with D unresolved. Germline CDR1 is SGHVS and CDR2 is FQNEAQ. Trimming took off 5 bases at V and 9 bases at J, with 12 bases between the two ends. This CDR3 region has 12 residues.

The rearrangement links TRBV9 to TRBJ2-7; TRBD1 matches at 9 bases. Trimming took 0 bases from V and 6 from J; bases not matched to a gene: 7. The length of the CDR3 is 15 residues. Germline CDR1 and CDR2: SGDLS and YYNGEE. The CDR3 coding sequence is TGTGCCAGCAGCGTAGAAGCTAGGACAGGGGTCGAGCAGTACTTC. Translation: CASSVEARTGVEQYF.

This clone appeared a single time. V and J are TRBV5-4 and TRBJ2-6; TRBD1 aligns across 8 bases. Germline V gene data show CDR1 as SGHNT and CDR2 as YYREEE (reference sequence). V trimming: 5 bases; J trimming: 0 bases; junction bases outside the gene matches: 7. The CDR3 has 17 amino acids. In DNA form, the CDR3 reads TGTGCCAGCAGGGCAGGGGGCCTTAGCTCTGGGGCCAACGTCCTGACTTTC. This sequence encodes CASRAGGLSSGANVLTF. Using reference TRBV5-4 and TRBJ2-6 for the parts outside the CDR3, the full variable domain is ETGVTQSPTHLIKTRGQQVTLRCSSQSGHNTVSWYQQALGQGPQFIFQYYREEENGRGNFPPRFSGLQFPNYSSELNVNALELDDSALYLCASRAGGLSSGANVLTFGAGSRLTVL.

The chain uses TRBV7-9 and TRBJ1-3; D gene ambiguous. CDR3 size: 15 residues. The germline gives CDR1 SEHNR, CDR2 FQNEAQ (reference sequence). The V end was cut by 1 base, the J end by 2 bases, with 9 bases between. The CDR3 here is CASSLVGSPGNTIYF. DNA of the CDR3: TGTGCCAGCAGCTTAGTTGGATCACCTGGAAACACCATATATTTT.

CDR3 amino acids: CASSLERTSSYEQYF. As DNA, the CDR3 is TGTGCCAGCAGCTTAGAGAGGACTTCCTCCTACGAGCAGTACTTC. This chain joins TRBV7-2 and TRBJ2-7; D is possibly TRBD2 (5 bases). CDR3 length: 15 residues. V lost 1 base to trimming and J lost 0 bases, with 10 bases between them. CDR1 and CDR2 from the germline V gene are SGHTA and FQGNSA.

The V call is TRBV13, the J call TRBJ1-6; 7 bases are a match to TRBD1. The germline V gene encodes CDR1 PRHDT and CDR2 FYEKMQ (reference sequence). V was clipped by 4 bases and J by 9 bases; unmatched bases: 12. CDR3 size: 16 residues. The chain's CDR3 is CASSYTLTGTGSPLHF. The DNA for the CDR3 is TGTGCCAGCAGCTACACACTGACAGGGACGGGTTCACCCCTCCACTTT.